The 21 T cell receptor beta chains in this list originate from one sample, sequenced in a study of blood T cell repertoires in COVID-19. Profiled with immunoSEQ multiplex PCR; TCRdb holds only in-frame clones, not every one. Of tens of thousands of clones listed, around 90% are singletons. Sample: peripheral blood. Source of these receptors: an elderly woman with acute or convalescent COVID-19.

V is TRBV18 and J is TRBJ2-1; TRBD2 matches at 9 bases. Trimming cost V 2 bases and J 9 bases; bases outside gene matches: 2. Germline CDR1 KGHSH, CDR2 LQKENI. The CDR3 contains 13 residues. DNA for the CDR3: TGTGCCAGCTCACCATCGCGGGAGGGTGAGCAGTTCTTC. Protein sequence: CASSPSREGEQFF.

The chain has TRBV7-9 and TRBJ1-3; 9 nucleotides agree with TRBD1. Germline V gene sequence: CDR1 SEHNR, CDR2 FQNEAQ (reference sequence). The CDR3 covers 16 residues. V lost 5 bases, J lost 3 bases, and 8 bases stayed unmatched. CDR3 DNA: TGTGCCAGCAGCCCCTGGACAGGGGCGGATGGAAACACCATATATTTT. Translated, it gives CASSPWTGADGNTIYF.

The V and J genes are TRBV7-2 and TRBJ2-1; possibly TRBD2 for D (7 bases). This CDR3 spans 15 amino acids. V lost 5 bases and J lost 4, with 15 bases in between. Germline V gene sequence: CDR1 SGHTA, CDR2 FQGNSA. Here the CDR3 DNA reads TGTGCCAGCAGCCCCGCGGCGGGGGCTTACAATGAGCAGTTCTTC. Encoded protein: CASSPAAGAYNEQFF.

The chain links TRBV29-1 to TRBJ1-1; weak D call: TRBD1 (5 bases). The CDR3 extends over 12 amino acids. The V end lost 7 bases, the J end lost 7 bases, and 16 bases lay between the germline ends. Germline-derived CDR1 and CDR2 are SQVTM and ANQGSEA. The CDR3 nucleotides are TGCAGCGCCGACCTGGGGCGGATTGAAGCTTTCTTT. Protein product: CSADLGRIEAFF.

This chain links TRBV9 with TRBJ2-2, with 7 bases matching TRBD2. Germline loops: CDR1 SGDLS, CDR2 YYNGEE. V lost 0 bases, J lost 4 bases, and 3 bases stayed unmatched. CDR3 size: 15 residues. The CDR3 protein is CASSVGGGFTGELFF. Here the CDR3 DNA reads TGTGCCAGCAGCGTAGGCGGGGGTTTCACCGGGGAGCTGTTTTTT.

This chain links TRBV9 with TRBJ1-1, with 7 bases that match TRBD1. J was trimmed by 5 bases and V by 3 bases; bases with no gene match: 7. Germline values: CDR1 SGDLS, CDR2 YYNGEE. The CDR3 has 14 residues. The CDR3 loop reads CASSEQGPMTEAFF. The CDR3 DNA follows: TGTGCCAGCAGCGAACAGGGGCCTATGACTGAAGCTTTCTTT.

V is TRBV9 and J is TRBJ2-5, with 9 bases that match TRBD1. Trimming took 0 bases from V and 5 from J; bases not matched to a gene: 8. The CDR3 contains 16 residues. CDR1 SGDLS and CDR2 YYNGEE come from the germline V gene. Here the CDR3 reads CASSVGGTGYAETQYF. The CDR3 DNA reads TGTGCCAGCAGCGTAGGGGGGACAGGGTATGCTGAGACCCAGTACTTC.

V and J are TRBV2 and TRBJ2-3; D remains unclear. The CDR3 has 13 residues. The ends were cut back, 3 bases at V and 8 bases at J, with 12 bases in the middle. CDR1 is SNHLY and CDR2 is FYNNEI in the germline V gene. CDR3: CASSELNRGTQYF. The DNA of the CDR3 is TGTGCCAGCAGTGAGCTTAACCGCGGTACGCAGTATTTT.

The chain combines TRBV21-1 with TRBJ1-5; the D call in the table, TRBD1, was not verified against the DNA. TRBV21-1 is a documented pseudogene. This CDR3 has 21 amino acids. Here the CDR3 reads CASSNAQGGGQGARGNQPQHF. The CDR3 nucleotides read TGTGCCAGCAGCAACGCCCAGGGTGGGGGACAGGGGGCGAGGGGCAATCAGCCCCAGCATTTT.

The gene calls are TRBV18 and TRBJ2-2; the match to TRBD1 covers 9 bases. The CDR3 sequence is 15 residues long. Germline V gene data show CDR1 as KGHSH and CDR2 as LQKENI. V dropped 3 bases and J dropped 6; count of bases not matched to a gene: 5. CDR3 in DNA: TGTGCCAGCTCACCGGGACAGGGAAGGGCCGGGGAGCTGTTTTTT. This codes for CASSPGQGRAGELFF. Full variable domain (rest looked up from reference TRBV18 and TRBJ2-2): NAGVMQNPRHLVRRRGQEARLRCSPMKGHSHVYWYRQLPEEGLKFMVYLQKENIIDESGMPKERFSAEFPKEGPSILRIQQVVRGDSAAYFCASSPGQGRAGELFFGEGSRLTVL.

The CDR3 protein is CASSLRSSGELFF. The CDR3 DNA sequence: TGTGCCAGCAGCCTACGGTCTAGCGGGGAGCTGTTTTTT. The chain is built from TRBV6-5 and TRBJ2-2; no clear D. Trimming pared 6 bases from V and 7 bases from J, leaving 12 bases between. CDR1 and CDR2 (germline): MNHEY, SVGAGI. CDR3 length: 13 residues.

This chain links TRBV12-3 or TRBV12-4 with TRBJ1-4, with unresolved D. V gave up 3 bases and J gave up 5 bases, with 4 bases separating them. This CDR3 region has 12 residues. CDR3 sequence (DNA): TGTGCCAGCAGTTTTCCAAATGAAAAACTGTTTTTT. It is translated as CASSFPNEKLFF.

The V call is TRBV7-8, the J call TRBJ2-3, with TRBD1 matching over 7 bases. The trim removed 3 bases at V and 2 bases at J, leaving 8 bases unmatched. This CDR3 region has 16 residues. In germline, CDR1 is SGHVS, CDR2 FQNEAQ. The CDR3 region has the DNA TGTGCCAGCAGCTTTGGAACCGGGACAGTCACAGATACGCAGTATTTT. Translation: CASSFGTGTVTDTQYF. The full variable domain, its missing parts supplied by reference TRBV7-8 and TRBJ2-3, is GAGVSQSPRYKVAKRGQDVALRCDPISGHVSLFWYQQALGQGPEFLTYFQNEAQLDKSGLPSDRFFAERPEGSVSTLKIQRTQQEDSAVYLCASSFGTGTVTDTQYFGPGTRLTVL.

The chain employs TRBV19 and TRBJ1-1, with D possibly TRBD1 on 5 matching bases. Germline-derived CDR1 and CDR2 are LNHDA and SQIVND (reference sequence). There are 14 residues in the CDR3. Trimming shortened V by 1 base and J by 0 bases, and 6 bases separated the two germline ends. CDR3 nucleotide sequence: TGTGCCAGTAGTATAGGGGGCCTGAACACTGAAGCTTTCTTT. This translates into CASSIGGLNTEAFF.

The rearrangement links TRBV15 to TRBJ1-4, with D perhaps matching TRBD1 (5 bases). The V and J ends lost 4 bases and 5 bases respectively, with 14 bases between them. The germline V gene encodes CDR1 LNHNV and CDR2 YYDKDF (reference sequence). This CDR3 is built from 15 residues. CDR3 nucleotides: TGTGCCACCAGCATCCAAGGGGTGGGGAATGAAAAACTGTTTTTT. This encodes CATSIQGVGNEKLFF.

The gene calls are TRBV10-1 and TRBJ2-7; 7 bases align to TRBD1. CDR1 is WNHNN and CDR2 is SYGVQD in the germline V gene (reference sequence). The trim removed 5 bases at V and 4 bases at J, leaving 8 bases unmatched. There are 14 residues in the CDR3. The CDR3 coding sequence is TGCGCCAGCAGTCCCGGGACAGTAATATACGAGCAGTACTTC. Protein product: CASSPGTVIYEQYF.

V is TRBV9 and J is TRBJ1-1, with a possible D match to TRBD1 (6 bases). V lost 1 base, J lost 1 base, and 8 bases lay in between. Germline lookup yields CDR1 SGDLS and CDR2 YYNGEE. There are 14 residues in the CDR3. CDR3 loop: CASSVTGTNTEAFF. CDR3 nucleotide sequence: TGTGCCAGCAGCGTAACAGGGACGAACACTGAAGCTTTCTTT.

The V gene is TRBV7-2, the J gene TRBJ1-5, with 8 bases fitting TRBD1. There are 14 residues in the CDR3. Germline V CDR1 and CDR2: SGHTA, FQGNSA. V shed 5 bases and J 7 bases; nucleotides not matched to a gene: 7. The chain's CDR3 is CASSILAGGQPQHF. The CDR3 DNA reads as TGTGCCAGCAGCATTCTAGCAGGGGGCCAGCCCCAGCATTTT. Full variable domain (outside the CDR3, taken from reference TRBV7-2 and TRBJ1-5): GAGVSQSPSNKVTEKGKDVELRCDPISGHTALYWYRQSLGQGLEFLIYFQGNSAPDKSGLPSDRFSAERTGGSVSTLTIQRTQQEDSAVYLCASSILAGGQPQHFGDGTRLSIL.

V and J are TRBV10-3 and TRBJ2-1; 15 bases line up with TRBD2. The germline V gene encodes CDR1 ENHRY and CDR2 SYGVKD. The V gene end was trimmed by 6 bases and the J gene end by 4 bases; junction bases not matched to a gene: 4. This CDR3 is 16 amino acids long. The CDR3 is CAIRGTSGRWYNEQFF. CDR3 DNA sequence: TGTGCCATCAGGGGGACTAGCGGGAGGTGGTACAATGAGCAGTTCTTC.

The chain couples TRBV3-1 (or the pseudogene TRBV3-2) to TRBJ2-3, with 7 bases aligning to TRBD2. The CDR3 contains 15 residues. Germline V gene sequence: CDR1 LGHDT, CDR2 YNNKEL (reference sequence). V lost 6 bases, J lost 6 bases, and 12 bases stayed unmatched. CDR3 protein: CASRTSGTTLDTQYF. In nucleotides, the CDR3 is TGTGCCAGCAGAACCTCCGGGACTACCTTGGATACGCAGTATTTT.

This clone was observed once. The chain couples TRBV7-2 to TRBJ1-1; D possibly corresponds to TRBD1 (6 bases). Trimming cost V 5 bases and J 7 bases, with 14 bases left between them. The CDR3 runs to 13 residues. Germline-derived CDR1 and CDR2 are SGHTA and FQGNSA. CDR3 coding DNA: TGTGCCAGCAGCCTACGACAGGCGTATGAAGCTTTCTTT. It is translated as CASSLRQAYEAFF.